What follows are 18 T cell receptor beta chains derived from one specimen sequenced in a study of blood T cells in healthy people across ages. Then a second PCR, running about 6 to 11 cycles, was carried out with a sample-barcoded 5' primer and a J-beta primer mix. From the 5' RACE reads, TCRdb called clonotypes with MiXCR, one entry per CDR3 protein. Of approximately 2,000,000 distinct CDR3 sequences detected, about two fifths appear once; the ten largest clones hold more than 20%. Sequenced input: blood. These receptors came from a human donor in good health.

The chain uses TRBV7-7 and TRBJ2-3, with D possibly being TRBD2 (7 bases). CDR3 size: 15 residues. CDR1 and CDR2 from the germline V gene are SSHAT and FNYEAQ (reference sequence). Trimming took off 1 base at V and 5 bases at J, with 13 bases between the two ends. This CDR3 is CASSLGSGTQDTQYF. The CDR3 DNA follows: TGTGCCAGCAGCTTAGGCAGCGGGACACAAGATACGCAGTATTTT.

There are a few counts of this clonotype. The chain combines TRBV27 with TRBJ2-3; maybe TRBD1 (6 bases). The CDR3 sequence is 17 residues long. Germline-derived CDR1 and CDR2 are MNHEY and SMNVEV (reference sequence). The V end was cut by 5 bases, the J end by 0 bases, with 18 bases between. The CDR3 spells CASSRPGVLASTDTQYF. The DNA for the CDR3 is TGTGCCAGCAGTAGACCAGGGGTCCTGGCTAGCACAGATACGCAGTATTTT.

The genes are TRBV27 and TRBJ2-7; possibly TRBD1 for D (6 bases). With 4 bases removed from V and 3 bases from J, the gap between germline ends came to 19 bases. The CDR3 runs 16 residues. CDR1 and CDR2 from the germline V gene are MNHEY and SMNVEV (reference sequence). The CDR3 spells CASSSLQGPNHYEQYF. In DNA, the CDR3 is TGTGCCAGCAGTTCCCTCCAGGGGCCAAATCACTACGAGCAGTACTTC.

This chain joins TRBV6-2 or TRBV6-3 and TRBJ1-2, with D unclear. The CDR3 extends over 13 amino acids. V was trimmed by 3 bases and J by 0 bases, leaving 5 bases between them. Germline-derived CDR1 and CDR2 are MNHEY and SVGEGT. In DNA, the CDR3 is TGTGCCAGCAGTTATATCCCTAACTATGGCTACACCTTC. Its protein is CASSYIPNYGYTF.

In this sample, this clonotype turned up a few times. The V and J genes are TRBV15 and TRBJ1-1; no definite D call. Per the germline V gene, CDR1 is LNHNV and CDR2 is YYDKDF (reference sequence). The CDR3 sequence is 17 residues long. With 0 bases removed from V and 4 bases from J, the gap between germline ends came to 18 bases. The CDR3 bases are TGTGCCACCAGCAGAGATCGTAACGGTAGAGAAGGCACTGAAGCTTTCTTT. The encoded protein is CATSRDRNGREGTEAFF.

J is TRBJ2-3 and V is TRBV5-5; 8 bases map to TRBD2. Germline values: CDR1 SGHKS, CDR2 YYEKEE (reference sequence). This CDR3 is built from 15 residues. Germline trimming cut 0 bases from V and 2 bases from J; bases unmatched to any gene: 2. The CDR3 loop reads CASSLVAGPTDTQYF. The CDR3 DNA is TGTGCCAGCAGCTTGGTAGCGGGGCCCACAGATACGCAGTATTTT.

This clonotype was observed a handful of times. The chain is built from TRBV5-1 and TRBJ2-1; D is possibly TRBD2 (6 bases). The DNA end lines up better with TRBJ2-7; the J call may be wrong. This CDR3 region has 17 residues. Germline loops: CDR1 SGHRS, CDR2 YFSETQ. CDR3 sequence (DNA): TGCGCCAGCAGCTTGGCTTCTGCGGGGAGCCCTACCTACGAGCAGTACTTC. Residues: CASSLASAGSPTYEQYF.

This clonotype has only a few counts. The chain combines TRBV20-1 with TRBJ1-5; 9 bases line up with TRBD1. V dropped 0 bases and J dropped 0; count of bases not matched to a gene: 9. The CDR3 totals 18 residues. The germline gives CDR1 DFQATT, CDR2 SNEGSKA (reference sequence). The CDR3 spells CSARDQTGGWYSNQPQHF. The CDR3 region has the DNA TGCAGTGCTAGAGATCAGACAGGGGGTTGGTATAGCAATCAGCCCCAGCATTTT.

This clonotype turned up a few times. The CDR3 DNA reads as TGTGCCAGCAGCTTAGTTGGCAGGGGGCTGACAGATACGCAGTATTTT. This gives the protein CASSLVGRGLTDTQYF. The rearrangement uses TRBV7-2 and TRBJ2-3; 8 bases are shared with TRBD1. This CDR3 region has 16 residues. Germline V CDR1 and CDR2: SGHTA, FQGNSA. J lost 3 bases, V lost 1 base, and 6 bases had no gene match.

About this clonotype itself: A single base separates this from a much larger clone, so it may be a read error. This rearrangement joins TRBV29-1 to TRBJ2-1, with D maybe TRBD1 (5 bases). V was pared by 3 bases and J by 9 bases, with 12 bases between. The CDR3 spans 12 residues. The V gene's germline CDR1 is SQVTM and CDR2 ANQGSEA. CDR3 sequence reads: CSVESGPGEQFF. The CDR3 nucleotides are TGCAGCGTTGAGTCAGGGCCAGGTGAGCAGTTCTTC.

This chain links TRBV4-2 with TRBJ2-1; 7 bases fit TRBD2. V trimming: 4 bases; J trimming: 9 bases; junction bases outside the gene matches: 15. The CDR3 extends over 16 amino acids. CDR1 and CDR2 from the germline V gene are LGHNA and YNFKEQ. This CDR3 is CASSRALRGEMGEQFF. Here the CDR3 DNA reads TGTGCCAGCAGCCGAGCTCTTCGGGGGGAAATGGGTGAGCAGTTCTTC.

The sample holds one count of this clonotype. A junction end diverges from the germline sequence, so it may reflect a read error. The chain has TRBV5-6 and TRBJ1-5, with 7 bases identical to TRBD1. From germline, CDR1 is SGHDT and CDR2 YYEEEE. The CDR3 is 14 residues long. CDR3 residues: CASGLGQRNQPQHF. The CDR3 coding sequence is TGTGCCAGCGGCTTGGGACAGAGAAATCAGCCCCAGCATTTT. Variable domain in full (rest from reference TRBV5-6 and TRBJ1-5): DAGVTQSPTHLIKTRGQQVTLRCSPKSGHDTVSWYQQALGQGPQFIFQYYEEEERQRGNFPDRFSGHQFPNYSSELNVNALLLGDSALYLCASGLGQRNQPQHFGDGTRLSIL.

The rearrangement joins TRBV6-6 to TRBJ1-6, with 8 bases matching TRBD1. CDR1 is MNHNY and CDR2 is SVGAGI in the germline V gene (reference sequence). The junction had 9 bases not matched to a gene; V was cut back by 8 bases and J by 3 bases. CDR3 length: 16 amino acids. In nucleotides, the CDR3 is TGTGCCAGCGGACAGGGAGGGGGACGCTATAATTCACCCCTCCACTTT. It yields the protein CASGQGGGRYNSPLHF.

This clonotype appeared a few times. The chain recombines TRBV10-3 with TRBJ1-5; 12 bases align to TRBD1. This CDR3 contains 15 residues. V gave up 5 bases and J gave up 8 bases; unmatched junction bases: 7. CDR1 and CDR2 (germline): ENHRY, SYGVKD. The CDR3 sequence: CAISSGTGGWEPQHF. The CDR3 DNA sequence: TGTGCCATCAGTTCCGGGACAGGGGGCTGGGAGCCCCAGCATTTT.

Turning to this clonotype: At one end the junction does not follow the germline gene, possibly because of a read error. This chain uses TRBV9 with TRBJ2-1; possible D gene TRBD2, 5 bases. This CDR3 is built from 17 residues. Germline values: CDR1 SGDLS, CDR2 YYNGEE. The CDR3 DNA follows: TGTGTCAGCAGCGTTGGTTACTTGACTAACTCCTACAATGAGCAGTTCTTC. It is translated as CVSSVGYLTNSYNEQFF.

The CDR3 reads CASSNPGQGGSYEQYF. CDR3 coding DNA: TGTGCCAGCAGTAATCCGGGACAGGGGGGTTCCTACGAGCAGTACTTC. The chain combines TRBV6-5 with TRBJ2-5; 11 positions agree with TRBD1. TRBJ2-7 matches the DNA end more closely, so the J call is doubtful. The CDR3 sequence is 16 residues long. Germline lookup yields CDR1 MNHEY and CDR2 SVGAGI.

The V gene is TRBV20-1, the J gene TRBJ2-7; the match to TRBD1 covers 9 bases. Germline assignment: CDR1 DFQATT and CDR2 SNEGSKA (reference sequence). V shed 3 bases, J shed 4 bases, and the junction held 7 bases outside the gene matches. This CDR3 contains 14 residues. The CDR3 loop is CSASSRDREYEQYF. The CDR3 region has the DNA TGCAGTGCTAGTAGCCGGGACAGGGAGTACGAGCAGTACTTC.

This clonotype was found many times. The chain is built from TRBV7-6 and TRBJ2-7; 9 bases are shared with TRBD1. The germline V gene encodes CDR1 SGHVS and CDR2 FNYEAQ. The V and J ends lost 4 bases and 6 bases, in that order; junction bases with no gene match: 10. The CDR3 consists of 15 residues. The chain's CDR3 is CASSSGQGMSLEQYF. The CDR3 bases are TGTGCCAGCAGCTCAGGACAGGGGATGTCACTCGAGCAGTACTTC.